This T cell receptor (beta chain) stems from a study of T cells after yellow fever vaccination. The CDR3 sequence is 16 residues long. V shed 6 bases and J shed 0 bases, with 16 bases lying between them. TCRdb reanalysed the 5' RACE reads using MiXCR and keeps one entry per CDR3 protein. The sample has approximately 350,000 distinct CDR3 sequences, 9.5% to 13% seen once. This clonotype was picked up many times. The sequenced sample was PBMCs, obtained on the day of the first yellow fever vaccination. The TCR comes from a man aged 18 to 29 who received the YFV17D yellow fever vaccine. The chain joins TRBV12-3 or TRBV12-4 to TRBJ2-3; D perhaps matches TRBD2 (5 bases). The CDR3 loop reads CASSPEGWQSTDTQYF. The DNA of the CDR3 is TGTGCCAGCAGCCCTGAGGGCTGGCAGAGCACAGATACGCAGTATTTT.